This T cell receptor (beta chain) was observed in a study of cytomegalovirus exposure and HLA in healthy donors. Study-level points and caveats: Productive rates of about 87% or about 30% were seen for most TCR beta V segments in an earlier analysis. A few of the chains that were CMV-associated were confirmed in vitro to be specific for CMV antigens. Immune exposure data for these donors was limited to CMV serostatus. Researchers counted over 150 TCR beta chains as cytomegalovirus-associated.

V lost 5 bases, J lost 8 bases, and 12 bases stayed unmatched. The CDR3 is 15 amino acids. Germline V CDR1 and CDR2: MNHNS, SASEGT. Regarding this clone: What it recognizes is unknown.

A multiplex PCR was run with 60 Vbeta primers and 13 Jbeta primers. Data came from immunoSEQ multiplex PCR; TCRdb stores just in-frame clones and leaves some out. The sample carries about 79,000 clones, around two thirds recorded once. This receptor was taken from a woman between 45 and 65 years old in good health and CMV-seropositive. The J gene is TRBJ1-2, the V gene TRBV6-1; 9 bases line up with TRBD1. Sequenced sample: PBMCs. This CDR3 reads CASSSGTGGLRGYTF. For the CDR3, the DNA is TGTGCCAGCAGTTCCGGAACAGGGGGCCTACGGGGCTACACCTTC.